The 29 T cell receptor beta chains reported below all come from one sample, sequenced in a study of blood T cell repertoires in COVID-19. Clones were sequenced by immunoSEQ multiplex PCR, and TCRdb holds only the in-frame ones, with some missing. Seen here are fewer than 250,000 clones, under 85% observed once, and the top ten hold around 2%. The sample comprised PBMCs or T cells enriched from blood (not recorded which). Every receptor here comes from a man in his sixties who had recovered from COVID-19.

The gene calls are TRBV19 and TRBJ2-1; 9 nucleotides align to TRBD1. V gave up 5 bases and J gave up 1 base; unmatched junction bases: 6. The CDR3 is 16 residues long. Germline V gene lookup returns CDR1 LNHDA and CDR2 SQIVND (reference sequence). CDR3 in DNA: TGTGCCAGTAGTCCCGGACAGGGGTTTTCCTACAATGAGCAGTTCTTC. This encodes CASSPGQGFSYNEQFF.

This clone was detected many times. This chain uses TRBV6-4 with TRBJ2-1; possible D gene TRBD2, 6 bases. The V gene lost 4 bases and the J gene lost 1 base, with 8 bases spanning the gap. The length of the CDR3 is 14 residues. The germline CDR1 and CDR2 sequences are MRHNA and SNTAGT. CDR3 loop: CASSAGESYNEQFF. The CDR3 DNA reads as TGTGCCAGCAGTGCGGGGGAATCCTACAATGAGCAGTTCTTC.

The chain joins TRBV2 to TRBJ1-2, with a weak D call TRBD1 (5 bases). Looked up from germline, CDR1 is SNHLY and CDR2 is FYNNEI. V shed 3 bases and J shed 4 bases, with 12 bases lying between them. This CDR3 contains 14 residues. The CDR3 loop is CASSEGRESYGYTF. The CDR3 DNA sequence: TGTGCCAGCAGTGAGGGCAGGGAAAGCTATGGCTACACCTTC.

The chain links TRBV7-8 to TRBJ1-1; TRBD1 might be the D (5 bases). Germline lookup yields CDR1 SGHVS and CDR2 FQNEAQ. The CDR3 loop spans 14 amino acids. The V and J ends lost 3 bases and 2 bases respectively, with 10 bases between them. The CDR3 sequence: CASSFGTLNTEAFF. The CDR3 nucleotides are TGTGCCAGCAGCTTCGGGACTCTTAACACTGAAGCTTTCTTT.

The gene calls are TRBV5-1 and TRBJ1-5; no firm D call. Trimming left V 4 bases short and J 1 base short, with 6 bases between. Germline V lookup: CDR1 SGHRS, CDR2 YFSETQ. CDR3 size: 13 residues. CDR3 protein: CASSTGSNQPQHF. The CDR3 coding sequence is TGCGCCAGCAGCACGGGGAGCAATCAGCCCCAGCATTTT.

The CDR3 here is CASSPVPNEKLFF. The CDR3 DNA follows: TGCGCCAGCAGTCCAGTCCCTAATGAAAAACTGTTTTTT. The chain couples TRBV5-1 to TRBJ1-4; no clear D. The CDR3 loop spans 13 amino acids. Germline V gives CDR1 SGHRS, CDR2 YFSETQ. Trimming shortened V by 5 bases and J by 3 bases, and 8 bases separated the two germline ends.

The chain combines TRBV15 with TRBJ1-2, with 8 bases that match TRBD1. In germline, CDR1 is LNHNV, CDR2 YYDKDF (reference sequence). Trimming removed 3 bases from V and 6 bases from J; junction bases left unmatched: 6. The CDR3 consists of 14 residues. The CDR3 bases are TGTGCCACCAGCAGGGTTTCAGGGGGCGATGGCTACACCTTC. It is translated as CATSRVSGGDGYTF. Combining the CDR3 with reference TRBV15 and TRBJ1-2 gives the whole variable domain DAMVIQNPRYQVTQFGKPVTLSCSQTLNHNVMYWYQQKSSQAPKLLFHYYDKDFNNEADTPDNFQSRRPNTSFCFLDIRSPGLGDTAMYLCATSRVSGGDGYTFGSGTRLTVV.

This chain links TRBV4-2 with TRBJ1-2; D is undetermined. Germline V gives CDR1 LGHNA, CDR2 YNFKEQ. Trimming cost V 5 bases and J 3 bases, with 13 bases left between them. The CDR3 runs 14 residues. The CDR3 loop is CASSSTTVDYGYTF. The DNA for the CDR3 is TGTGCCAGCAGCTCGACTACAGTAGACTATGGCTACACCTTC.

The chain joins TRBV5-4 to TRBJ1-5; D uncertain. The CDR3 covers 15 residues. The V and J ends lost 4 bases and 5 bases respectively, with 16 bases between them. The V gene's germline CDR1 is SGHNT and CDR2 YYREEE (reference sequence). CDR3 DNA sequence: TGTGCCAGCAGCGAGTACAGCACTAGGGATCAGCCCCAGCATTTT. Its translation is CASSEYSTRDQPQHF.

A few counts support this clone. The V gene is TRBV5-1, the J gene TRBJ2-1, with 10 bases matching TRBD1. The CDR3 totals 22 residues. V was clipped by 4 bases and J by 0 bases; unmatched bases: 22. Germline-derived CDR1 and CDR2 are SGHRS and YFSETQ. The CDR3 spells CASSLTGGAGVGDISSYNEQFF. The CDR3 bases are TGCGCCAGCAGCCTGACAGGGGGCGCCGGGGTTGGGGATATAAGCTCCTACAATGAGCAGTTCTTC.

The chain couples TRBV24-1 to TRBJ1-2; a possible D gene is TRBD1 (5 bases). The CDR3 runs 16 residues. Trimming left V 2 bases short and J 2 bases short, with 14 bases between. Looked up from germline, CDR1 is KGHDR and CDR2 is SFDVKD. The DNA for the CDR3 is TGTGCCACCAGTGATTCCCCGACAGCAGTAAACTATGGCTACACCTTC. The encoded protein is CATSDSPTAVNYGYTF.

This clone was recorded once. The same CDR3 can be traced to other DNA sequences in this sample. The J gene is TRBJ2-6, the V gene TRBV5-1, with D maybe TRBD2 (6 bases). CDR3 length equals 15 residues. In germline, CDR1 is SGHRS, CDR2 YFSETQ. V dropped 5 bases and J dropped 4 bases, with 13 bases sitting between them. Here the CDR3 reads CASSLGGSGANVLTF. CDR3 nucleotides: TGCGCCAGCAGTCTGGGGGGTTCAGGGGCCAACGTCCTGACTTTC.

This clone was seen only once. This chain links TRBV5-5 with TRBJ1-5; 8 bases align to TRBD1. V shed 4 bases, J shed 5 bases, and the junction held 8 bases outside the gene matches. The CDR3 contains 15 residues. The germline gives CDR1 SGHKS, CDR2 YYEKEE (reference sequence). CDR3 nucleotides: TGTGCCAGCAGCCGCCGGGACAGGCGATATCAGCCCCAGCATTTT. Its protein is CASSRRDRRYQPQHF.

The chain joins TRBV6-5 to TRBJ1-1, with 8 bases lining up with TRBD1. Per the germline V gene, CDR1 is MNHEY and CDR2 is SVGAGI. CDR3 size: 16 residues. V gave up 0 bases and J gave up 2 bases; unmatched junction bases: 5. The CDR3 DNA is TGTGCCAGCAGTTACTCGAGACAGGGGACAAACACTGAAGCTTTCTTT. Translated, it gives CASSYSRQGTNTEAFF.

The chain uses TRBV7-2 and TRBJ2-1, with TRBD2 identical over 8 bases. CDR1 is SGHTA and CDR2 is FQGNSA in the germline V gene. V trimming: 2 bases; J trimming: 5 bases; junction bases outside the gene matches: 8. The CDR3 sequence is 16 residues long. DNA of the CDR3: TGTGCCAGCAGCTTAATGGCGGGGGGCGGGAACAATGAGCAGTTCTTC. This sequence encodes CASSLMAGGGNNEQFF.

This clone has just a few counts. This chain uses TRBV5-1 with TRBJ2-7, with a weak D call TRBD2 (6 bases). Trimming pared 7 bases from V and 6 bases from J, leaving 11 bases between. The CDR3 length is 11 residues. Germline-derived CDR1 and CDR2 are SGHRS and YFSETQ. The CDR3 DNA sequence: TGCGCCAGCCGGAGGGCTACCGAGCAGTACTTC. Translated: CASRRATEQYF. The entire variable domain, with the rest obtained from reference TRBV5-1 and TRBJ2-7, is as follows: KAGVTQTPRYLIKTRGQQVTLSCSPISGHRSVSWYQQTPGQGLQFLFEYFSETQRNKGNFPGRFSGRQFSNSRSEMNVSTLELGDSALYLCASRRATEQYFGPGTRLTVT.

The gene calls are TRBV19 and TRBJ1-5; 7 bases are a match to TRBD1. Germline CDR1 and CDR2: LNHDA and SQIVND (reference sequence). This CDR3 spans 15 amino acids. Trimming removed 4 bases from V and 3 bases from J; junction bases left unmatched: 6. CDR3 coding DNA: TGTGCCAGTAGTAGGTCAGGGGGGACCAATCAGCCCCAGCATTTT. Its translation: CASSRSGGTNQPQHF. The full variable domain, with the rest looked up from reference TRBV19 and TRBJ1-5, is DGGITQSPKYLFRKEGQNVTLSCEQNLNHDAMYWYRQDPGQGLRLIYYSQIVNDFQKGDIAEGYSVSREKKESFPLTVTSAQKNPTAFYLCASSRSGGTNQPQHFGDGTRLSIL.

The V and J genes are TRBV5-1 and TRBJ2-5, with 9 positions matching TRBD1. V lost 0 bases, J lost 1 base, and 4 bases stayed unmatched. The CDR3 runs to 16 residues. Germline V gene lookup returns CDR1 SGHRS and CDR2 YFSETQ. CDR3 sequence reads: CASSLAGGQGQETQYF. CDR3 DNA sequence: TGCGCCAGCAGCTTGGCAGGGGGACAGGGCCAAGAGACCCAGTACTTC.

The rearrangement uses TRBV5-1 and TRBJ2-1, with 11 bases lining up with TRBD1. V was pared by 0 bases and J by 9 bases, with 5 bases of the junction left unmatched. Germline V lookup: CDR1 SGHRS, CDR2 YFSETQ. The CDR3 is made up of 15 amino acids. This CDR3 is CASSLEGQGAGEQFF. The DNA for the CDR3 is TGCGCCAGCAGCTTGGAAGGACAGGGGGCCGGTGAGCAGTTCTTC. Variable domain in full (rest from reference TRBV5-1 and TRBJ2-1): KAGVTQTPRYLIKTRGQQVTLSCSPISGHRSVSWYQQTPGQGLQFLFEYFSETQRNKGNFPGRFSGRQFSNSRSEMNVSTLELGDSALYLCASSLEGQGAGEQFFGPGTRLTVL.

The genes are TRBV5-1 and TRBJ2-2, with 8 bases lining up with TRBD1. Per germline, CDR1 SGHRS and CDR2 YFSETQ. This CDR3 contains 16 residues. The V gene end was trimmed by 2 bases and the J gene end by 2 bases; junction bases not matched to a gene: 5. The CDR3 reads CASSFHGTGNTGELFF. The CDR3 DNA is TGCGCCAGCAGCTTCCATGGGACAGGTAACACCGGGGAGCTGTTTTTT.

V usage is TRBV5-8 and J usage is TRBJ2-5; the D is unclear. Germline CDR1 reads SGHTS; CDR2 reads YDEGEE. V was cut by 4 bases and J by 0 bases, with 13 bases left in between. This CDR3 is built from 15 residues. The CDR3: CASSTTQRNQETQYF. In DNA, the CDR3 is TGTGCCAGCAGCACCACACAGAGAAACCAAGAGACCCAGTACTTC. The full variable domain, its missing parts supplied by reference TRBV5-8 and TRBJ2-5, is EAGVTQSPTHLIKTRGQQATLRCSPISGHTSVYWYQQALGLGLQFLLWYDEGEERNRGNFPPRFSGRQFPNYSSELNVNALELEDSALYLCASSTTQRNQETQYFGPGTRLLVL.

The chain links TRBV5-4 to TRBJ2-3; D possibly corresponds to TRBD2 (5 bases). CDR3 length equals 16 residues. The germline CDR1 and CDR2 sequences are SGHNT and YYREEE (reference sequence). V was pared by 0 bases and J by 1 base, with 12 bases between. CDR3 DNA: TGTGCCAGCAGCTTGGATCGGGGTAGTGGCACAGATACGCAGTATTTT. It is translated as CASSLDRGSGTDTQYF.

The chain links TRBV5-1 to TRBJ1-4, with 11 bases lining up with TRBD1. Unmatched junction bases numbered 8, after V lost 3 bases and J lost 7 bases. CDR1 SGHRS and CDR2 YFSETQ come from the germline V gene. This CDR3 has 16 amino acids. In DNA form, the CDR3 reads TGCGCCAGCAGCTCGGGTCTGGGACAGGGGGGTGAAAAACTGTTTTTT. Translation: CASSSGLGQGGEKLFF. Complete variable domain (other parts from reference TRBV5-1 and TRBJ1-4): KAGVTQTPRYLIKTRGQQVTLSCSPISGHRSVSWYQQTPGQGLQFLFEYFSETQRNKGNFPGRFSGRQFSNSRSEMNVSTLELGDSALYLCASSSGLGQGGEKLFFGSGTQLSVL.

The chain combines TRBV6-5 with TRBJ1-6; 7 nucleotides align to TRBD1. V shed 2 bases, J shed 9 bases, and the junction held 7 bases outside the gene matches. The CDR3 is 15 amino acids. CDR1 and CDR2 (germline): MNHEY, SVGAGI. This CDR3 reads CASSYTQGVASPLHF. The DNA for the CDR3 is TGTGCCAGCAGTTACACCCAGGGGGTGGCTTCACCCCTCCACTTT.

The chain carries TRBV12-5 and TRBJ1-4; 8 bases agree with TRBD1. Germline values: CDR1 LGHNT, CDR2 FRNRAP. V dropped 5 bases and J dropped 0; count of bases not matched to a gene: 14. The CDR3 has 19 amino acids. The DNA for the CDR3 is TGTGCTAGTGGTATCTATTGGGGGACAGGAGATGCAACTAATGAAAAACTGTTTTTT. Its protein is CASGIYWGTGDATNEKLFF.

This clone was counted between two and nine times. CDR3 sequence reads: CASSSPRQGLFPLHF. The CDR3 bases are TGTGCCAGCAGTTCCCCTAGACAGGGTCTTTTTCCCCTCCACTTT. The gene calls are TRBV6-5 and TRBJ1-6; 7 bases are a match to TRBD1. The trim removed 4 bases at V and 13 bases at J, leaving 13 bases unmatched. The CDR3 spans 15 residues. From germline, CDR1 is MNHEY and CDR2 SVGAGI.

V gene TRBV7-9 combines with J gene TRBJ1-6; D not resolved. Looked up from germline, CDR1 is SEHNR and CDR2 is FQNEAQ (reference sequence). The CDR3 covers 12 residues. V was shortened by 2 bases and J by 6 bases, with 2 bases between the two germline ends. The CDR3 bases are TGTGCCAGCAGCTTACGTAATTCACCCCTCCACTTT. This codes for CASSLRNSPLHF.

The chain joins TRBV6-5 to TRBJ1-1; D not resolved. Germline V gives CDR1 MNHEY, CDR2 SVGAGI. V gave up 5 bases and J gave up 6 bases, with 19 bases separating them. CDR3 size: 15 residues. For the CDR3, the DNA is TGTGCCAGCAGTCTATCCGGGATACGGGTGCCTGAAGCTTTCTTT. It encodes CASSLSGIRVPEAFF.

This chain uses TRBV18 with TRBJ1-2; D may be TRBD1 (6 bases). The CDR3 is made up of 14 amino acids. Trimming took off 3 bases at V and 7 bases at J, with 15 bases between the two ends. Germline CDR1 is KGHSH and CDR2 is LQKENI. The DNA of the CDR3 is TGTGCCAGCTCACCTCAGGACAGTTCTTTTGGCTACACCTTC. Translated: CASSPQDSSFGYTF.